A selection of T cell receptor beta chains follows, all from one sample in a study of blood T cell repertoires in COVID-19. The repertoire was sequenced with immunoSEQ multiplex PCR; TCRdb's copy has only in-frame clones and lacks some. The sample lists about 310,000 clones, about 88% occurring once. Sequencing was performed on PBMCs or T cells enriched from blood (not recorded which). Source of these receptors: a woman aged 40 to 50 who had recovered from COVID-19. Each CDR3 is given with its conserved first and last residue. The D gene is left open where the match is weak. Expanded clones get a size class; other rows say once, few or many, or leave the size out.

j_gene: TRBJ1-3
abundance: .
d_gene: .
v_gene: TRBV11-3
CDR3aa: CASRGGGAVSGNTIYF

j_gene: TRBJ2-7
abundance: .
d_gene: .
v_gene: TRBV10-3
CDR3aa: CAISESSQSYEQYF

j_gene: TRBJ1-1
abundance: .
d_gene: TRBD1
v_gene: TRBV30
CDR3aa: CAWNPDRATEAFF

j_gene: TRBJ1-1
abundance: once
d_gene: .
v_gene: TRBV6-5
CDR3aa: CASGYPVRRPEAFF

j_gene: TRBJ1-1
abundance: .
d_gene: .
v_gene: TRBV4-1
CDR3aa: CASSQDQWNTEAFF

j_gene: TRBJ2-2
abundance: .
d_gene: .
v_gene: TRBV7-2
CDR3aa: CASSFGRGTGELFF

j_gene: TRBJ1-1
abundance: .
d_gene: TRBD1
v_gene: TRBV7-3
CDR3aa: CASSLTTDRGRTEAFF

j_gene: TRBJ1-5
abundance: .
d_gene: .
v_gene: TRBV21-1
CDR3aa: CASSISKGARGCQPQHF

j_gene: TRBJ2-2
abundance: .
d_gene: .
v_gene: TRBV11-3
CDR3aa: CASSRRAGGEELFF

j_gene: TRBJ2-7
abundance: .
d_gene: .
v_gene: TRBV3-1/TRBV3-2
CDR3aa: CASSQRTDLYEQYF

j_gene: TRBJ1-1
abundance: .
d_gene: .
v_gene: TRBV11-3
CDR3aa: CASSPQAGKNTEAFF

j_gene: TRBJ1-1
abundance: .
d_gene: .
v_gene: TRBV18
CDR3aa: CASSPPVQGSTEAFF

j_gene: TRBJ2-1
abundance: .
d_gene: .
v_gene: TRBV10-3
CDR3aa: CAISEGAGRMYEQFF

j_gene: TRBJ1-3
abundance: .
d_gene: .
v_gene: TRBV4-3
CDR3aa: CASSQQDSGNTIYF

j_gene: TRBJ2-7
abundance: .
d_gene: .
v_gene: TRBV11-2
CDR3aa: CASSLPTAGSIYEQYF

j_gene: TRBJ1-4
abundance: .
d_gene: .
v_gene: TRBV11-2
CDR3aa: CASSTTGFTNEKLFF

j_gene: TRBJ2-1
abundance: .
d_gene: TRBD2
v_gene: TRBV7-2
CDR3aa: CASSLTSDNEQFF

j_gene: TRBJ2-1
abundance: .
d_gene: TRBD2
v_gene: TRBV11-3
CDR3aa: CASSSTSGGPEQFF

j_gene: TRBJ2-1
abundance: .
d_gene: TRBD2
v_gene: TRBV24-1
CDR3aa: CATSDPGLASEQFF

j_gene: TRBJ1-2
abundance: .
d_gene: .
v_gene: TRBV25-1
CDR3aa: CASSELEDSTNYGYTF

j_gene: TRBJ2-1
abundance: .
d_gene: .
v_gene: TRBV2
CDR3aa: CASSEDRVGVNEQFF

j_gene: TRBJ2-4
abundance: .
d_gene: .
v_gene: TRBV14
CDR3aa: CASSQRGGNIQYF

j_gene: TRBJ1-5
abundance: few
d_gene: TRBD1
v_gene: TRBV5-6
CDR3aa: CASSFGTALQPQHF

j_gene: TRBJ1-3
abundance: .
d_gene: .
v_gene: TRBV5-1
CDR3aa: CASSLAGTPGNTIYF

j_gene: TRBJ2-3
abundance: few
d_gene: .
v_gene: TRBV20-1
CDR3aa: CSAISTDTQYF

j_gene: TRBJ1-2
abundance: .
d_gene: TRBD1
v_gene: TRBV28
CDR3aa: CASILGQDDYGYTF

j_gene: TRBJ1-3
abundance: .
d_gene: TRBD1
v_gene: TRBV7-9
CDR3aa: CASSPTLLQGVRGNTIYF

j_gene: TRBJ2-7
abundance: .
d_gene: TRBD1
v_gene: TRBV9
CDR3aa: CASSVTQGAYEQYF

j_gene: TRBJ2-7
abundance: .
d_gene: TRBD2
v_gene: TRBV4-3
CDR3aa: CASSQVAGRDEQYF

j_gene: TRBJ2-3
abundance: once
d_gene: TRBD2
v_gene: TRBV7-3
CDR3aa: CASSLDGGAGDTQYF

j_gene: TRBJ1-4
abundance: .
d_gene: .
v_gene: TRBV6-5
CDR3aa: CASSSLNMGLNEKLFF

j_gene: TRBJ2-7
abundance: .
d_gene: TRBD1
v_gene: TRBV6-5
CDR3aa: CASSSTGQGTYEQYF

j_gene: TRBJ2-1
abundance: .
d_gene: TRBD2
v_gene: TRBV6-1
CDR3aa: CASSESSGREYEQFF

j_gene: TRBJ1-4
abundance: .
d_gene: .
v_gene: TRBV6-5
CDR3aa: CASSYEAQVQLFF

j_gene: TRBJ2-2
abundance: .
d_gene: TRBD1
v_gene: TRBV12-3/TRBV12-4
CDR3aa: CASSLGGQGELFF

j_gene: TRBJ1-2
abundance: .
d_gene: .
v_gene: TRBV5-1
CDR3aa: CASSLGLEGYTF

j_gene: TRBJ2-2
abundance: .
d_gene: .
v_gene: TRBV2
CDR3aa: CASSDLKLNTGELFF